The 13 T cell receptor beta chains presented below share a single source sample, sequenced in a study of T cells in Graves' hyperthyroidism and ophthalmopathy. Researchers took RNA transcripts and amplified the TCR beta CDR3 regions from them. Using the HTBI primer set, a first-round RT-PCR was run on the TCR CDR3. From the multiplex PCR reads, TCRdb called clonotypes with MiXCR, one entry per CDR3 protein. The sample holds 550,000 to 800,000 distinct CDR3 sequences, approximately 16% seen once. Sample: blood. The source of these receptors is a man aged 18-30 years with Graves' hyperthyroidism.

This clonotype was found many times. The rearrangement uses TRBV12-3 or TRBV12-4 and TRBJ2-1; possibly TRBD2 for D (6 bases). V was shortened by 6 bases and J by 12 bases, with 18 bases between the two germline ends. This CDR3 region has 13 residues. CDR3: CASSGRGQGAQFF. The CDR3, as DNA: TGTGCCAGCAGCGGGAGAGGACAAGGGGCGCAGTTCTTC.

This clonotype appeared a few times. This sequence joins TRBV4-1 and TRBJ2-1; 11 bases line up with TRBD2. Losses at the gene ends were 1 base for V and 10 bases for J; bases not matched to a gene: 9. The length of the CDR3 is 16 residues. Germline V gene data show CDR1 as MGHRA and CDR2 as YSYEKL. The CDR3: CASSQVGTSGTREQFF. The DNA of the CDR3 is TGCGCCAGCAGCCAAGTTGGGACTAGCGGTACAAGGGAGCAGTTCTTC.

This clonotype was recorded many times. This chain links TRBV28 with TRBJ2-7; 8 bases are a match to TRBD1. This CDR3 is 14 amino acids long. The germline gives CDR1 MDHEN, CDR2 SYDVKM. With V trimmed by 7 bases and J by 6 bases, 11 bases remained unmatched. The CDR3 sequence: CASTRGRGRREQYF. The DNA for the CDR3 is TGTGCCAGCACCCGAGGCAGGGGGCGTCGCGAGCAGTACTTC.

The chain couples TRBV2 to TRBJ2-5; D assignment may be TRBD1 or TRBD2 (7 bases each). CDR1 and CDR2 from the germline V gene are SNHLY and FYNNEI. The germline V and J ends were trimmed by 10 bases and 5 bases, with 17 bases remaining between them. The length of the CDR3 is 13 residues. CDR3 in DNA: TGTGCCACAGGGGGGGGAGTCGGGGAGACCCAGTACTTC. Protein: CATGGGVGETQYF.

This clonotype was detected only a few times. The chain has TRBV27 and TRBJ2-7; 12 bases line up with TRBD1. Germline V CDR1 and CDR2: MNHEY, SMNVEV (reference sequence). The CDR3 contains 14 residues. V trimming: 5 bases; J trimming: 6 bases; junction bases outside the gene matches: 5. The CDR3 DNA sequence: TGTGCCAGCAGTCCAGGGACAGGGGGCACCGAGCAGTACTTC. Translating gives CASSPGTGGTEQYF.

This clonotype was seen many times. The chain links TRBV9 to TRBJ1-3; 9 bases line up with TRBD1. The V and J ends lost 3 bases and 4 bases, in that order; junction bases with no gene match: 2. The CDR3 runs to 14 residues. Germline loops: CDR1 SGDLS, CDR2 YYNGEE. The CDR3 sequence: CASSATGGGNTIYF. CDR3 nucleotides: TGTGCCAGCAGCGCTACAGGGGGCGGAAACACCATATATTTT.

The chain recombines TRBV20-1 with TRBJ1-2, with D unclear. The CDR3 has 16 residues. Trimming pared 0 bases from V and 2 bases from J, leaving 16 bases between. CDR1 is DFQATT, CDR2 SNEGSKA, per germline (reference sequence). The CDR3 spells CSARDLGGRRNYGYTF. For the CDR3, the DNA is TGCAGTGCTAGAGATCTCGGCGGCAGACGAAACTATGGCTACACCTTC.

The V gene is TRBV20-1, the J gene TRBJ2-7; 9 positions agree with TRBD2. CDR1 is DFQATT, CDR2 SNEGSKA, per germline (reference sequence). Trimming took 3 bases from V and 5 from J; bases not matched to a gene: 11. This CDR3 comprises 15 residues. CDR3 loop: CSASRASGNFHEQYF. The CDR3 DNA is TGCAGTGCTAGCAGGGCTAGCGGGAATTTCCACGAGCAGTACTTC.

This clonotype was counted a few times. This chain links TRBV2 with TRBJ1-2, with TRBD1 matching over 7 bases. CDR1 is SNHLY and CDR2 is FYNNEI in the germline V gene. The CDR3 covers 13 residues. With V trimmed by 6 bases and J by 7 bases, 8 bases remained unmatched. The CDR3 region has the DNA TGTGCCAGCAGCTCTACAGGGGCGCGTGGCTACACCTTC. It specifies CASSSTGARGYTF.

This clonotype appeared a few times. This rearrangement joins TRBV7-2 to TRBJ2-3; 8 bases are a match to TRBD2. The CDR3 runs 15 residues. The junction had 7 bases not matched to a gene; V was cut back by 5 bases and J by 3 bases. The germline gives CDR1 SGHTA, CDR2 FQGNSA. DNA of the CDR3: TGTGCCAGCAGCCCACCCACTAGCGGAACAGATACGCAGTATTTT. Its protein product is CASSPPTSGTDTQYF.

This clonotype was seen many times. The CDR3, as DNA: TGTGCCACCAGTGAAGGACAGGGGGCAATGAACACTGAAGCTTTCTTT. Protein: CATSEGQGAMNTEAFF. The gene calls are TRBV24-1 and TRBJ1-1; the match to TRBD1 covers 11 bases. Unmatched junction bases numbered 3, after V lost 4 bases and J lost 0 bases. Germline V gene sequence: CDR1 KGHDR, CDR2 SFDVKD. The CDR3 covers 16 residues.

A few counts support this clonotype. This chain links TRBV4-3 with TRBJ2-3; tentatively, D is TRBD2 (6 bases). V lost 1 base and J lost 5, with 25 bases in between. Germline CDR1 reads LGHNA; CDR2 reads YSLEER. This CDR3 has 19 residues. The CDR3: CASSQAFRRAFYVGDTQYF. In nucleotides, the CDR3 is TGCGCCAGCAGCCAAGCGTTCAGGAGGGCCTTTTACGTTGGAGATACGCAGTATTTT.

In its sample, this clonotype was seen a few times. The V gene is TRBV20-1, the J gene TRBJ2-1, with 7 bases matching TRBD2. Losses at the gene ends were 1 base for V and 5 bases for J; bases not matched to a gene: 5. This CDR3 spans 14 amino acids. The germline gives CDR1 DFQATT, CDR2 SNEGSKA (reference sequence). The CDR3 region is CSARARGGNNEQFF. DNA of the CDR3: TGCAGTGCTAGAGCTCGGGGAGGGAACAATGAGCAGTTCTTC.